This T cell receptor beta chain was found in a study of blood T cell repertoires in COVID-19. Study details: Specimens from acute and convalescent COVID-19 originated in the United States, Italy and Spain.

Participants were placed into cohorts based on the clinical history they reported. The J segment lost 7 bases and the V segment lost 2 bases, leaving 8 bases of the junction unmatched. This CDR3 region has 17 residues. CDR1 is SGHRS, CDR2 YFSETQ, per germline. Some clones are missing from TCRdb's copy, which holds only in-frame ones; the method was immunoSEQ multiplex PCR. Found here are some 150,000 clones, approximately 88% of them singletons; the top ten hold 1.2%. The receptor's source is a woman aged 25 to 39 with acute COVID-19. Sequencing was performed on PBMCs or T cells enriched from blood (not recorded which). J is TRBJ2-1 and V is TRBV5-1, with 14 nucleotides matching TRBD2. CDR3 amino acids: CASSFPTSGRAGNEQFF. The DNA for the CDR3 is TGCGCCAGCAGCTTTCCGACTAGCGGGAGGGCCGGGAATGAGCAGTTCTTC.